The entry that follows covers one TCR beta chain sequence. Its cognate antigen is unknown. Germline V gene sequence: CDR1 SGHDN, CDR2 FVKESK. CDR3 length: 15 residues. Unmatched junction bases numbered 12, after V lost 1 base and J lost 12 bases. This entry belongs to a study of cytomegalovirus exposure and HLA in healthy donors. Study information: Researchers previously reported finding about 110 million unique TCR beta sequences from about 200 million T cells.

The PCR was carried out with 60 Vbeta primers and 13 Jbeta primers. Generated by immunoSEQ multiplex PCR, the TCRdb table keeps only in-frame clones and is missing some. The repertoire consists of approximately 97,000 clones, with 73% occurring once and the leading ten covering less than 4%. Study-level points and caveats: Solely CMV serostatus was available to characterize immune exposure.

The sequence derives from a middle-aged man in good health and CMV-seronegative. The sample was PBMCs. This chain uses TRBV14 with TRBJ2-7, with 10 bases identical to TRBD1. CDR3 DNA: TGTGCCAGCAGCCAAGTCGCGACAGGGGGCGCGAAAATGTACTTC. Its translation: CASSQVATGGAKMYF. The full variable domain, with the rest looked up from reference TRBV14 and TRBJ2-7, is EAGVTQFPSHSVIEKGQTVTLRCDPISGHDNLYWYRRVMGKEIKFLLHFVKESKQDESGMPNNRFLAERTGGTYSTLKVQPAELEDSGVYFCASSQVATGGAKMYFGPGTRLTVT.